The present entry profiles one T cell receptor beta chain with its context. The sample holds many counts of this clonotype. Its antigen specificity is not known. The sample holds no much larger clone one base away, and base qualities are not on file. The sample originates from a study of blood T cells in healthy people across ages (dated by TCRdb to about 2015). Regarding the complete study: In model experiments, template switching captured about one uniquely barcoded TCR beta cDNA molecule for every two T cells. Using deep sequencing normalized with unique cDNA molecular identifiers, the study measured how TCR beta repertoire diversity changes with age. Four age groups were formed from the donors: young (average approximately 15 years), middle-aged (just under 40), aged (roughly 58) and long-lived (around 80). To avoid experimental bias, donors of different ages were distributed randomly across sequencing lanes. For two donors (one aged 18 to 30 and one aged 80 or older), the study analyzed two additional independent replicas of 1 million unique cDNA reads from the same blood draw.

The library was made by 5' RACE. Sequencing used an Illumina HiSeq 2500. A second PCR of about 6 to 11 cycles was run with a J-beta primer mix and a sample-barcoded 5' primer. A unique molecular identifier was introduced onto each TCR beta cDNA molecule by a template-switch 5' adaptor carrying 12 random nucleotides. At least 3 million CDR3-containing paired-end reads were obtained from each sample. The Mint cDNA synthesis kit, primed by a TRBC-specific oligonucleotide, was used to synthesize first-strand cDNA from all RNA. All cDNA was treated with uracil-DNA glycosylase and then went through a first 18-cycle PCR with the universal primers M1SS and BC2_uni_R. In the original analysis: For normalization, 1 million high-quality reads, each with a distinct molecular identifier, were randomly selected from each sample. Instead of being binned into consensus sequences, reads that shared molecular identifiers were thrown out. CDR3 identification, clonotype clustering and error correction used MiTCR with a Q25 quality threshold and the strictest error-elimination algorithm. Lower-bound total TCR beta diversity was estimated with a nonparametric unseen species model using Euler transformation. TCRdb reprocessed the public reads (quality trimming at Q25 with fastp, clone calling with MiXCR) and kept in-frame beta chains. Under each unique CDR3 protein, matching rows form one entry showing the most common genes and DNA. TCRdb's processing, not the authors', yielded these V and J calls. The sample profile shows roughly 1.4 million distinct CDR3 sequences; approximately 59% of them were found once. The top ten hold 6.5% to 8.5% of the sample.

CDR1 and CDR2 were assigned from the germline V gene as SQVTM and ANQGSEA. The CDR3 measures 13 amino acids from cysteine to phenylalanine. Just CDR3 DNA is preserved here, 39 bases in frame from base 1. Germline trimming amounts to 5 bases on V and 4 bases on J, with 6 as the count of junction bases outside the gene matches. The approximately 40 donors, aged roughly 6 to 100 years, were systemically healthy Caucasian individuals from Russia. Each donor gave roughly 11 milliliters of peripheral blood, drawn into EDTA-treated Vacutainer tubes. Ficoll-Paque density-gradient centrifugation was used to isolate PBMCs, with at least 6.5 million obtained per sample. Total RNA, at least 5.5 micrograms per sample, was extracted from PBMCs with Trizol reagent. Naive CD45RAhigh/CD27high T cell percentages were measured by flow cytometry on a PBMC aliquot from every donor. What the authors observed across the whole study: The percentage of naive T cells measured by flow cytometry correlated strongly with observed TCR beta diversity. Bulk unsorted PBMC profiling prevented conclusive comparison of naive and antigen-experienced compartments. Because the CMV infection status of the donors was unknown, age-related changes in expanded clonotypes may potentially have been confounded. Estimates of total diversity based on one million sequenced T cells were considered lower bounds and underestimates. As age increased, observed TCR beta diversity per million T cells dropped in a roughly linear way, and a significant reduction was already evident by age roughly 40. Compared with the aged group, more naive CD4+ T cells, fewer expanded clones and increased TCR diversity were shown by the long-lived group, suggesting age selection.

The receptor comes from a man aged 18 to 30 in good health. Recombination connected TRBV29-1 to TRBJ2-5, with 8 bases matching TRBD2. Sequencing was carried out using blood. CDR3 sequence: CSVKSGGPETQYF. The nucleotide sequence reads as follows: TGCAGCGTTAAGTCGGGGGGGCCAGAGACCCAGTACTTC.